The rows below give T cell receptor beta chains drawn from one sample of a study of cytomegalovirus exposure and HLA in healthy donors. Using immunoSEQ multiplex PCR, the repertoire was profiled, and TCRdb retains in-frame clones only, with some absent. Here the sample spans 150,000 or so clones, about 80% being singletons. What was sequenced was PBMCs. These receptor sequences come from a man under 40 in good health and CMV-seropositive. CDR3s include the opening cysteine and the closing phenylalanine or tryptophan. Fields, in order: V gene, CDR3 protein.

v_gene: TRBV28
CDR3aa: CASRPGDRDNSPLHF

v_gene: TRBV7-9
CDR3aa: CASSLARRTSRGNTIYF

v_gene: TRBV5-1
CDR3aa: CASSLALQGGDTEAFF

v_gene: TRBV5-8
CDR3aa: CASSPPAGGPYNEQFF

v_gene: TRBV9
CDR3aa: CASSVGGSTYTGELFF

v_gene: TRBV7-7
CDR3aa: CASSRGGLAGIETQYF

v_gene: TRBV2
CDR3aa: CASRSSRAGRETQYF

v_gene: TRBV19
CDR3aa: CASSTAGAGEQYF

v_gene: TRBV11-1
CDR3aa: CASSSRWSGSSYEQYF

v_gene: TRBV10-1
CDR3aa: CASSDGQAYGYTF

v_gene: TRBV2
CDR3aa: CARRRTGLNEQFF

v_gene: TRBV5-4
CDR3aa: CASSGTSGEETQYF

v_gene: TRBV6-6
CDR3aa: CASSSLQKHEKLFF

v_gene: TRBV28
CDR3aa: CASSLVTVHEAFF

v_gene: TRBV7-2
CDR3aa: CASSPQWSGSYEQYF

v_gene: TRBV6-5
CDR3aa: CASSYSMRNEAFF

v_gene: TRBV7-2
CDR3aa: CASSPRGAYEQYF

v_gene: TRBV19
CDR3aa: CASSIDGAGAGYTF

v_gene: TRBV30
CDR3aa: CAWSRQGGPNYGYTF

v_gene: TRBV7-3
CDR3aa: CASSQDTSYEQYF

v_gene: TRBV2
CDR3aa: CASSEGLAGFYEQYF

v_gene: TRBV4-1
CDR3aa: CASSQVLAASEETQYF

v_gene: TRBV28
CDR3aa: CASSFFSSTNEKLFF

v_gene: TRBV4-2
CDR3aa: CASGQLMAGTPSGNEQFF

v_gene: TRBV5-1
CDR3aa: CASTGVGYNEQFF

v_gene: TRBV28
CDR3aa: CASSSPGTGRAEAFF

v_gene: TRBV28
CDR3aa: CASSFADRGPYGYTF

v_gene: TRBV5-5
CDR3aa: CASSQDRGIQPQHF

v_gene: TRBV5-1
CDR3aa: CASSGLAGGHEQFF

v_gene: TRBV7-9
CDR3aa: CASSLGSVGHRPQHF

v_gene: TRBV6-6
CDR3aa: CASTPSGRHYEQYF

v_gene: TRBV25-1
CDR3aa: CASSVPGGQETQYF

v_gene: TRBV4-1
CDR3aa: CASSLVGQGGEKLFF

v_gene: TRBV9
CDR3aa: CASSRTRDSPLHF

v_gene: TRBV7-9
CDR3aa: CASSLVAGGTNEQFF

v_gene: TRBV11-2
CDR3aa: CASSFGAAAGYGYTF

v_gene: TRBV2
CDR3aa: CASTMGQGRQETQYF

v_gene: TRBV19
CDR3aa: CASTGDNYGYTF

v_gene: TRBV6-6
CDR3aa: CASSPGSYNEQFF

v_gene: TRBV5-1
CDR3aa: CASRGAESSYEQYF

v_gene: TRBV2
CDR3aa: CASKTFARTRYNSPLHF

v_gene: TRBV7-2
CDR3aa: CASSILWDSTEAFF

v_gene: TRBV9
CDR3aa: CASSVEDRLDTEAFF

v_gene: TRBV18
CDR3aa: CASSPTVPRTDEIRGQYF

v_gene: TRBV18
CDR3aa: CASSPTSGGALSEQYF

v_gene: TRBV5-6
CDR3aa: CASSIQAGLNYGYTF

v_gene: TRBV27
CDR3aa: CASRALGGETQYF

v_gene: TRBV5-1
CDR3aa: CASSVLGTTSSYNEQFF

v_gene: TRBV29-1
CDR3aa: CSVGRGEYNEQFF

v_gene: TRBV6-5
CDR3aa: CASSHGGAPPDTQYF

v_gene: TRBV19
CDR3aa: CASKEGFANTGELFF

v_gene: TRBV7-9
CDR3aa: CASSFGTDYGYTF

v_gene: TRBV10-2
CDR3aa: CASSDRGRSSTEAFF

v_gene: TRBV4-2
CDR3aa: CASSRQGRNTEAFF

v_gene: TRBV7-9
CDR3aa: CAIETGDSNTEAFF